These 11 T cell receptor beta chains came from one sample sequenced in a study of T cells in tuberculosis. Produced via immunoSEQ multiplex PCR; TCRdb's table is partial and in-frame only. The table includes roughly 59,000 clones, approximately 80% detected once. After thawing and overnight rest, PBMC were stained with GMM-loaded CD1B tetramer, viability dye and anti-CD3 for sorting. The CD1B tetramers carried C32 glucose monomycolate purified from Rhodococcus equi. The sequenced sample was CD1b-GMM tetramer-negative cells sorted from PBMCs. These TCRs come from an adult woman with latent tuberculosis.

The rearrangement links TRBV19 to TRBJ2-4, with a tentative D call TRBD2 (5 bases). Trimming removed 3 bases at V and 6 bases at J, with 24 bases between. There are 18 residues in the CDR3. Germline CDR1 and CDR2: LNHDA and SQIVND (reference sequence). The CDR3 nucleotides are TGTGCCAGTAGTATCTACCCTCCAGCGGCTGGGGTAGGAAACATTCAGTACTTC. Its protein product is CASSIYPPAAGVGNIQYF.

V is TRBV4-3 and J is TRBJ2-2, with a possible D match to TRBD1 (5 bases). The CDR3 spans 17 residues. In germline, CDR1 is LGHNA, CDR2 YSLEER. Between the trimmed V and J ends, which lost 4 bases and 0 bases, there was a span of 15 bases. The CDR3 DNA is TGCGCCAGCAGCCGGTCACTGGGGCGGACGAACACCGGGGAGCTGTTTTTT. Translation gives CASSRSLGRTNTGELFF.

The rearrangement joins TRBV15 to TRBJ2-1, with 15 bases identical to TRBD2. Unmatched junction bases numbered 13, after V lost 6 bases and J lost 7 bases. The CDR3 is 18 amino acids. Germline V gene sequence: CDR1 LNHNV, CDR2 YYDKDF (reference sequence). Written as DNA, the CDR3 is TGTGCCACCAGACCAGGGACTAGCGGGAGGCGGTTGGGGAATGAGCAGTTCTTC. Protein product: CATRPGTSGRRLGNEQFF.

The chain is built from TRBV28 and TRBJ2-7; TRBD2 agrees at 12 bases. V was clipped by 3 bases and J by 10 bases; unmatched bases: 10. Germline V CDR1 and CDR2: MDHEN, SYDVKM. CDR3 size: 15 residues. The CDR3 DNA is TGTGCCAGCAGTTTCCCTAGCGGGAGGGCCGATTTACAGTACTTC. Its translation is CASSFPSGRADLQYF.

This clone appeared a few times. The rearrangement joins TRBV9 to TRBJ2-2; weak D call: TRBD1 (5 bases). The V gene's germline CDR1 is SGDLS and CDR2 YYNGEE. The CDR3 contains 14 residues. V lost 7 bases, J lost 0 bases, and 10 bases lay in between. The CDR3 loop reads CASRSGPNTGELFF. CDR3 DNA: TGTGCCAGCCGTTCAGGGCCGAACACCGGGGAGCTGTTTTTT.

Here the CDR3 reads CASRGQGVSLEKLFF. CDR3 coding DNA: TGTGCCAGCAGGGGACAGGGAGTCAGTTTGGAAAAACTGTTTTTT. The J gene is TRBJ1-4, the V gene TRBV2; 9 positions match TRBD1. The CDR3 has 15 residues. Germline V gene sequence: CDR1 SNHLY, CDR2 FYNNEI. The ends lost 6 bases at V and 8 bases at J; junction bases unmatched: 10.

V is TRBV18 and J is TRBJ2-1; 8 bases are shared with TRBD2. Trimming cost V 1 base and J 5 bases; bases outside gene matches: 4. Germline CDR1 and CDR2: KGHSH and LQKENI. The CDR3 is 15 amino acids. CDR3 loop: CASSPLAGGDNEQFF. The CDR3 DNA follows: TGTGCCAGCTCACCACTTGCGGGGGGTGACAATGAGCAGTTCTTC.

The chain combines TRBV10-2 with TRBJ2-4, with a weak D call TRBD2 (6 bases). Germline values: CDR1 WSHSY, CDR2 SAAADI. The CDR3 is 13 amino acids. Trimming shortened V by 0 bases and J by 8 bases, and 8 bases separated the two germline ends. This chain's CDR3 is CASSESTRYIQYF. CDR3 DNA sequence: TGCGCCAGCAGTGAGTCGACTAGATACATTCAGTACTTC.

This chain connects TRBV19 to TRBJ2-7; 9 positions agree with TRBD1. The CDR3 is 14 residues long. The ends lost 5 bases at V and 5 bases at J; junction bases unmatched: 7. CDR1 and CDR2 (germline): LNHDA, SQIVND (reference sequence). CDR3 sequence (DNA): TGTGCCAGTAGTCCACAGGACAGGGGAGACGAGCAGTACTTC. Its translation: CASSPQDRGDEQYF. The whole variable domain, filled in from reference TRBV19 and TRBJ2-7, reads DGGITQSPKYLFRKEGQNVTLSCEQNLNHDAMYWYRQDPGQGLRLIYYSQIVNDFQKGDIAEGYSVSREKKESFPLTVTSAQKNPTAFYLCASSPQDRGDEQYFGPGTRLTVT.

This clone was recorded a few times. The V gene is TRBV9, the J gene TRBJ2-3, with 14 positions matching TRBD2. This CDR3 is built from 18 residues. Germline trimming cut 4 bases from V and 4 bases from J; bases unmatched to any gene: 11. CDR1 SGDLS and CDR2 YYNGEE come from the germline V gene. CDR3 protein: CASSLRLAGGPEADTQYF. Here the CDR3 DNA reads TGTGCCAGCAGCCTCCGACTAGCGGGAGGGCCTGAGGCAGATACGCAGTATTTT.

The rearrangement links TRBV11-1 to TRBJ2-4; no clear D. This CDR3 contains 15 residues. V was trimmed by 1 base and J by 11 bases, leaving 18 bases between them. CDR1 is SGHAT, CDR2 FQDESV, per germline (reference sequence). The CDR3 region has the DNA TGTGCCAGCAGCTTAGAGGCCAATTCTAGAGTCTTTCAGTACTTC. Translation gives CASSLEANSRVFQYF.